This T cell receptor beta chain was captured by sequencing in a study of cytomegalovirus exposure and HLA in healthy donors. The sample holds one count of this clone. Its antigen remains unknown. The PCR was carried out with 60 Vbeta primers and 13 Jbeta primers. The table came from immunoSEQ multiplex PCR; TCRdb's copy has only in-frame clones and leaves some out. The sample records 200,000 or so clones, 70% to 85% being singletons. General study findings and limits: TCR sequences were mostly rare, though some public TCRs occurred in many donors. An analysis done earlier found most TCR beta V segments productive about 87% or about 30% of the time. In a later analysis, CMV-associated beta chains were mostly HLA-associated, it appeared. Highly shared sequence variants in one cluster were likely a sequencing artifact.

This CDR3 contains 16 residues. V lost 3 bases and J lost 2; bases outside the gene matches: 10. Germline CDR1 KGHSH, CDR2 LQKENI. The clonotype was recovered from a boy aged 2 to 9 in good health and CMV-seronegative. Sequencing was carried out using PBMCs. The genes are TRBV18 and TRBJ2-7, with 7 bases that match TRBD1. The CDR3 region has the DNA TGTGCCAGCTCACCGCGCCGGGACAGCGAAACCTACGAGCAGTACTTC. Amino acid sequence: CASSPRRDSETYEQYF.